The 8 T cell receptor beta chains below all came from one sample that was sequenced in a study of T cells in Graves' hyperthyroidism and ophthalmopathy. Amplification targeted TCR beta CDR3 regions from RNA transcripts. In the first-round RT-PCR of the TCR CDR3, the HTBI primer set was used. TCRdb reprocessed the multiplex PCR reads with MiXCR, giving one entry per CDR3 protein. The data show 750,000 to 900,000 distinct CDR3 sequences, with 38% seen just once and 8% to 9% held by the top ten. The sequenced material came from blood. The receptors derive from a man younger than 35 with Graves' hyperthyroidism.

The chain carries TRBV19 and TRBJ1-5, with D unresolved. V lost 3 bases and J lost 4, with 10 bases in between. This CDR3 has 14 residues. CDR1 LNHDA and CDR2 SQIVND come from the germline V gene (reference sequence). CDR3 region: CASSIGRPNQPQHF. Here the CDR3 DNA reads TGTGCCAGTAGTATTGGGCGGCCAAATCAGCCCCAGCATTTT.

This clonotype showed up just a few times. This chain links TRBV7-2 with TRBJ2-7, with D uncertain. The length of the CDR3 is 13 residues. V lost 8 bases, J lost 3 bases, and 14 bases lay in between. Per germline, CDR1 SGHTA and CDR2 FQGNSA. Written as DNA, the CDR3 is TGTGCCAGCGGTCTAAACAGTCGCTACGAGCAGTACTTC. Translating it yields CASGLNSRYEQYF.

This clonotype has more than one count but fewer than ten. The CDR3 DNA sequence: TGTGCCAGCAGCCCCGAATTTGCTGAAGCTTTCTTT. It translates to CASSPEFAEAFF. The chain recombines TRBV7-9 with TRBJ1-1; D is uncertain. The V end lost 5 bases, the J end lost 6 bases, and 10 bases lay between the germline ends. The CDR3 has 12 residues. Germline V gene sequence: CDR1 SEHNR, CDR2 FQNEAQ (reference sequence).

This clonotype was detected only a few times. CDR3 sequence reads: CASSLGVMRANVLTF. CDR3 coding DNA: TGTGCCAGCAGCTTAGGGGTCATGAGGGCCAACGTCCTGACTTTC. The chain uses TRBV7-2 and TRBJ2-6; no firm D call. V lost 1 base and J 5 bases, leaving 9 bases between the germline ends. This CDR3 contains 15 residues. Germline CDR1 is SGHTA and CDR2 is FQGNSA. The full variable domain, with the rest looked up from reference TRBV7-2 and TRBJ2-6, is GAGVSQSPSNKVTEKGKDVELRCDPISGHTALYWYRQSLGQGLEFLIYFQGNSAPDKSGLPSDRFSAERTGGSVSTLTIQRTQQEDSAVYLCASSLGVMRANVLTFGAGSRLTVL.

This clonotype has at least ten counts. The chain joins TRBV15 to TRBJ1-1, with a tentative D call TRBD1 (5 bases). CDR3 length: 12 amino acids. CDR1 and CDR2 from the germline V gene are LNHNV and YYDKDF (reference sequence). The ends were cut back, 1 base at V and 10 bases at J, with 10 bases in the middle. The CDR3 DNA is TGTGCCACCAGCAGAGTAGGGGAAGGAGCTTTCTTT. Its protein product is CATSRVGEGAFF.

Turning to this clonotype: Being one base from a much bigger clone, this may be a read error. This chain joins TRBV2 and TRBJ2-7, with 8 bases that match TRBD1. Germline V gives CDR1 SNHLY, CDR2 FYNNEI. This CDR3 region has 14 residues. The CDR3 here is CASGEVGQVYEQYF. As DNA, the CDR3 is TGTGCCAGCGGTGAAGTGGGACAGGTCTACGAGCAGTACTTC.

Comments on this clonotype: This sequence may be a read error, since a much larger clone differs from it by one base. This chain joins TRBV29-1 and TRBJ1-1; D call uncertain. With 2 bases removed from V and 0 bases from J, the gap between germline ends came to 10 bases. Per the germline V gene, CDR1 is SQVTM and CDR2 is ANQGSEA. This CDR3 comprises 14 residues. The CDR3 loop is CSVELGHMNTEAFF. CDR3 nucleotides: TGCAGCGTTGAATTGGGCCATATGAACACTGAAGCTTTCTTT.

This chain connects TRBV4-2 to TRBJ2-6; no firm D call. Between the trimmed V and J ends, which lost 1 base and 2 bases, there was a span of 12 bases. Germline V lookup: CDR1 LGHNA, CDR2 YNFKEQ. There are 17 residues in the CDR3. In DNA form, the CDR3 reads TGTGCCAGCAGCCAAGGGACGGTGAACACTGGGGCCAACGTCCTGACTTTC. It translates to CASSQGTVNTGANVLTF.